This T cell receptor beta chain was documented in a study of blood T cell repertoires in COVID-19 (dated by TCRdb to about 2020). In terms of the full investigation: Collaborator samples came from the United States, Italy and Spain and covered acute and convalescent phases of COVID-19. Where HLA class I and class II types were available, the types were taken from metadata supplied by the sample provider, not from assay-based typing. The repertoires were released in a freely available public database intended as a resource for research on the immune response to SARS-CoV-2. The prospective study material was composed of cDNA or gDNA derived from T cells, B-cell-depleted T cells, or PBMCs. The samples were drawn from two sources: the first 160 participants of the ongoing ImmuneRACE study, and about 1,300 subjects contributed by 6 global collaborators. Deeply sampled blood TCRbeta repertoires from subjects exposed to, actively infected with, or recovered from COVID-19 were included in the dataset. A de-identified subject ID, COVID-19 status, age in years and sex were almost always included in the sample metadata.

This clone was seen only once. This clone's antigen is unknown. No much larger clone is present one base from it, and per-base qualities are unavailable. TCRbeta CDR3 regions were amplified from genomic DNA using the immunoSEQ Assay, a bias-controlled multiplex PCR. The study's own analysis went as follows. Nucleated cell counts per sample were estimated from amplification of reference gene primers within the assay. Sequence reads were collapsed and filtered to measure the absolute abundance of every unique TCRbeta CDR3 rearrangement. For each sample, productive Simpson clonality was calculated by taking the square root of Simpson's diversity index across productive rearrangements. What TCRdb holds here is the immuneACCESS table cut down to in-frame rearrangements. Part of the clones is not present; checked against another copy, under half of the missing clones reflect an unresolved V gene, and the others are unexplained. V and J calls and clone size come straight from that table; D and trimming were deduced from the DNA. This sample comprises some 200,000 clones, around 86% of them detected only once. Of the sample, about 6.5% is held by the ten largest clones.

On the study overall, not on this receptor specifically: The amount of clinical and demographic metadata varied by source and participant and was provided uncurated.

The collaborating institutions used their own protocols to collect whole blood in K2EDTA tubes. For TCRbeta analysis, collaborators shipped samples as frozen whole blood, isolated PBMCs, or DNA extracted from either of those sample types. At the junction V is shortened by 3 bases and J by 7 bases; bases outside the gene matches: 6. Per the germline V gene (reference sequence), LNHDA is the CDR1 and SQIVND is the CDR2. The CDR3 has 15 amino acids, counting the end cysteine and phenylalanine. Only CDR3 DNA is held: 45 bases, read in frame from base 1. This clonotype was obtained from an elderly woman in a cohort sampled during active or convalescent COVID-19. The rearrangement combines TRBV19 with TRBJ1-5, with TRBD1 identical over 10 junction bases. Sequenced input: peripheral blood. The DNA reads TGTGCCAGTAGTATCCTCGGGACAGGGGCCCAGCCCCAGCATTTT. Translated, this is CASSILGTGAQPQHF.